This paragraph covers one TCR beta chain sequence. Its antigen is still unknown. One end of the junction is discordant with germline, which a read error may explain. The sample is drawn from a study of Graves' ophthalmopathy and Graves' hyperthyroidism. There are 15 residues in the CDR3. The germline V gene has CDR1 ENHRY and CDR2 SYGVKD. Symptoms, serum thyroxine and TRAb, thyroid ultrasound, and orbital computed tomography formed the diagnostic basis. As the template, RNA transcripts were used to amplify TCR beta CDR3 regions. HTBI primers were employed in first-round RT-PCR, then a second-round multiplex PCR followed. MiXCR, run by TCRdb on the multiplex PCR reads, gives a single entry per CDR3 protein. The sample shows approximately 1.2 million distinct CDR3 sequences, about 35% of them seen only once. Study-level findings and limits: An approximately 82% specificity and 85% to 90% sensitivity were achieved by a 13-signature model that separated ophthalmopathy from stable hyperthyroidism. Blood also contained most of the expanded thyroid clonotypes above 0.001 frequency. The model forecast ophthalmopathy progression, reaching roughly 70% sensitivity and approximately 72% specificity.

Source material: peripheral blood or thyroid tissue (not recorded which). The chain links TRBV10-3 to TRBJ1-2; D is unclear. This sequence originates from an adult man with Graves' hyperthyroidism. CDR3 amino acids: CASSEIGFRVYGYTF. As DNA, the CDR3 is TGTGCCAGCAGTGAAATAGGATTTCGCGTCTATGGCTACACCTTC.